The 32 T cell receptor beta chains below were found in one sample sequenced in a study of blood T cell repertoires in COVID-19. Clones were sequenced by immunoSEQ multiplex PCR, and TCRdb holds only the in-frame ones, with some missing. The sample shows over 130,000 clones, 60% to 85% of them seen only once. Sample: peripheral blood. The origin of the receptors is a man in his fifties with acute or convalescent COVID-19.

The chain employs TRBV18 and TRBJ1-3, with a possible D match to TRBD1 (5 bases). V was clipped by 0 bases and J by 2 bases, with 14 bases between them. Germline V gene sequence: CDR1 KGHSH, CDR2 LQKENI. There are 17 residues in the CDR3. The CDR3 region has the DNA TGTGCCAGCTCACCACCGGGGCATACAAGTGCTGGAAACACCATATATTTT. Translating gives CASSPPGHTSAGNTIYF. Combining the CDR3 with reference TRBV18 and TRBJ1-3 gives the whole variable domain NAGVMQNPRHLVRRRGQEARLRCSPMKGHSHVYWYRQLPEEGLKFMVYLQKENIIDESGMPKERFSAEFPKEGPSILRIQQVVRGDSAAYFCASSPPGHTSAGNTIYFGEGSWLTVV.

The rearrangement uses TRBV5-1 and TRBJ2-1, with 8 bases matching TRBD1. There are 14 residues in the CDR3. Unmatched junction bases numbered 14, after V lost 4 bases and J lost 14 bases. The V gene's germline CDR1 is SGHRS and CDR2 YFSETQ. The CDR3 protein is CASSLTLLQGAKFF. Here the CDR3 DNA reads TGCGCCAGCAGCCTGACGTTGTTGCAGGGGGCTAAGTTCTTC.

The V and J genes are TRBV29-1 and TRBJ2-6; TRBD1 might be the D (5 bases). CDR3 length: 15 residues. Per the germline V gene, CDR1 is SQVTM and CDR2 is ANQGSEA. Trimming stripped 8 bases from V and 3 bases from J, with 17 bases between. The CDR3 here is CSSRQPQGGANVLTF. Written as DNA, the CDR3 is TGCAGCTCTCGACAGCCTCAGGGTGGGGCCAACGTCCTGACTTTC. The full variable domain, its missing parts supplied by reference TRBV29-1 and TRBJ2-6, is SAVISQKPSRDICQRGTSLTIQCQVDSQVTMMFWYRQQPGQSLTLIATANQGSEATYESGFVIDKFPISRPNLTFSTLTVSNMSPEDSSIYLCSSRQPQGGANVLTFGAGSRLTVL.

This clone was found a few times. The chain carries TRBV2 and TRBJ1-4; D is uncertain. Trimming took off 2 bases at V and 4 bases at J, with 14 bases between the two ends. CDR3 size: 16 residues. The V gene's germline CDR1 is SNHLY and CDR2 FYNNEI. The CDR3 protein is CASSELKVQINEKLFF. The CDR3 DNA reads TGTGCCAGCAGTGAACTAAAGGTACAGATTAATGAAAAACTGTTTTTT.

This clone was detected only once. This chain uses TRBV24-1 with TRBJ2-3; 12 bases align to TRBD2. The CDR3 covers 16 residues. Germline values: CDR1 KGHDR, CDR2 SFDVKD. The V segment lost 3 bases and the J segment 1 base; nucleotides outside the gene matches: 1. The CDR3 is CATSDPSGGGTDTQYF. CDR3 nucleotide sequence: TGTGCCACCAGTGATCCTAGCGGGGGGGGCACAGATACGCAGTATTTT.

The rearrangement uses TRBV3-1 (or the pseudogene TRBV3-2) and TRBJ2-3; TRBD2 matches 11 bases. Trimming cost V 2 bases and J 12 bases; bases outside gene matches: 16. CDR1 LGHDT and CDR2 YNNKEL come from the germline V gene (reference sequence). The CDR3 is made up of 17 amino acids. The CDR3 nucleotides read TGTGCCAGCAGCCAATCTTCACCGGGACTAGCGGTTTTAGTTCAGTATTTT. Translated, it gives CASSQSSPGLAVLVQYF.

In its sample, this clone was seen a few times. V gene TRBV27 combines with J gene TRBJ1-3; 8 bases are a match to TRBD1. From germline, CDR1 is MNHEY and CDR2 SMNVEV (reference sequence). The J segment lost 5 bases and the V segment lost 5 bases, leaving 5 bases of the junction unmatched. The CDR3 length is 14 residues. The CDR3 nucleotides are TGTGCCAGCAGTCCAGGGGGCGCGCGAAACACCATATATTTT. It translates to CASSPGGARNTIYF.

A single count supports this clone. The V and J genes are TRBV7-9 and TRBJ2-7; D not resolved. This CDR3 contains 14 residues. Trimming shortened V by 2 bases and J by 2 bases, and 10 bases separated the two germline ends. The V gene's germline CDR1 is SEHNR and CDR2 FQNEAQ (reference sequence). The CDR3 region is CASSLSQATYEQYF. The CDR3, as DNA: TGTGCCAGCAGCTTATCCCAGGCAACCTACGAGCAGTACTTC.

This chain joins TRBV12-3 or TRBV12-4 and TRBJ2-5; a possible D gene is TRBD2 (7 bases). The CDR3 consists of 13 residues. V lost 6 bases and J lost 5, with 13 bases in between. In DNA, the CDR3 is TGTGCCAGCAGCCGGGGGGCTGGGGAGACCCAGTACTTC. This sequence encodes CASSRGAGETQYF.

A few counts support this clone. The V and J genes are TRBV29-1 and TRBJ1-4; 7 positions agree with TRBD1. CDR1 is SQVTM, CDR2 ANQGSEA, per germline. The CDR3 length is 12 residues. The ends lost 5 bases at V and 6 bases at J; junction bases unmatched: 3. CDR3 loop: CSVLRGDEKLFF. The CDR3 DNA reads TGCAGCGTTCTCAGGGGGGATGAAAAACTGTTTTTT.

This chain connects TRBV24-1 to TRBJ2-2; possibly TRBD2 for D (6 bases). The CDR3 has 13 residues. V dropped 6 bases and J dropped 4 bases, with 8 bases sitting between them. From germline, CDR1 is KGHDR and CDR2 SFDVKD. CDR3: CATSLGSTGELFF. Written as DNA, the CDR3 is TGTGCCACCAGTCTCGGGAGCACCGGGGAGCTGTTTTTT.

The rearrangement joins TRBV10-1 to TRBJ2-1; TRBD1 matches at 10 bases. CDR3 length: 15 amino acids. CDR1 WNHNN and CDR2 SYGVQD come from the germline V gene (reference sequence). V was clipped by 6 bases and J by 7 bases; unmatched bases: 9. The CDR3 sequence is CASREGTGVENEQFF. The CDR3, as DNA: TGCGCCAGCAGGGAGGGGACAGGGGTCGAAAATGAGCAGTTCTTC.

The gene calls are TRBV6-5 and TRBJ2-1, with D possibly matching TRBD2 (7 bases). The ends were cut back, 2 bases at V and 5 bases at J, with 10 bases in the middle. This CDR3 region has 14 residues. CDR1 and CDR2 (germline): MNHEY, SVGAGI. The CDR3 region is CASSYGGADNEQFF. The CDR3 DNA reads as TGTGCCAGCAGTTACGGGGGGGCCGACAATGAGCAGTTCTTC.

The chain joins TRBV5-6 to TRBJ1-2; D perhaps matches TRBD1 (5 bases). The CDR3 is 13 amino acids. Germline V gene sequence: CDR1 SGHDT, CDR2 YYEEEE. Trimming stripped 0 bases from V and 8 bases from J, with 11 bases between. The CDR3, as DNA: TGTGCCAGCAGCTTGGCGGGGGGGAGCGGCTACACCTTC. Protein product: CASSLAGGSGYTF.

The chain has TRBV3-1 (or the pseudogene TRBV3-2) and TRBJ2-5; 7 nucleotides agree with TRBD2. The germline V gene encodes CDR1 LGHDT and CDR2 YNNKEL (reference sequence). Trimming at V came to 10 bases and at J to 5 bases, leaving 10 bases not matched to a gene. The CDR3 consists of 13 residues. CDR3 in DNA: TGTGCCACCCGTAGCGGGTCCGGGGAGACCCAGTACTTC. Protein: CATRSGSGETQYF.

V is TRBV11-2 and J is TRBJ1-2, with a tentative D call TRBD1 (6 bases). The CDR3 spans 15 residues. V lost 5 bases and J 7 bases, leaving 20 bases between the germline ends. Per germline, CDR1 SGHAT and CDR2 FQNNGV. The CDR3 DNA reads TGTGCCAGCAGCCTAGTGGGGGGGCGCTCTTCTGGCTACACCTTC. Its protein is CASSLVGGRSSGYTF. Drawing the rest from reference TRBV11-2 and TRBJ1-2, the complete variable domain is EAGVAQSPRYKIIEKRQSVAFWCNPISGHATLYWYQQILGQGPKLLIQFQNNGVVDDSQLPKDRFSAERLKGVDSTLKIQPAKLEDSAVYLCASSLVGGRSSGYTFGSGTRLTVV.

The chain couples TRBV6-5 to TRBJ2-5, with a tentative D call TRBD2 (7 bases). Looked up from germline, CDR1 is MNHEY and CDR2 is SVGAGI. CDR3 length equals 14 residues. Trimming cost V 8 bases and J 5 bases, with 18 bases left between them. CDR3 sequence (DNA): TGTGCCAGCCTACCCGGGGGGCCGGGTGAGACCCAGTACTTC. Residues: CASLPGGPGETQYF.

The chain joins TRBV30 to TRBJ1-6, with D possibly TRBD1 on 5 matching bases. V was pared by 2 bases and J by 14 bases, with 19 bases between. There are 14 residues in the CDR3. The germline CDR1 and CDR2 sequences are GTSNPN and SVGIG (reference sequence). The CDR3 spells CAWSSGTPTRALHF. The CDR3 bases are TGTGCCTGGAGTAGCGGGACTCCCACTCGGGCCCTCCACTTT. Supplemented by reference TRBV30 and TRBJ1-6, the full variable domain reads SQTIHQWPATLVQPVGSPLSLECTVEGTSNPNLYWYRQAAGRGLQLLFYSVGIGQISSEVPQNLSASRPQDRQFILSSKKLLLSDSGFYLCAWSSGTPTRALHFGNGTRLTVT.

The V gene is TRBV7-2, the J gene TRBJ2-5; 7 bases are a match to TRBD2. The germline CDR1 and CDR2 sequences are SGHTA and FQGNSA. CDR3 length: 18 amino acids. After removal of 5 bases from V and 1 base from J, the junction contained 16 bases not matched to a gene. The CDR3 spells CASSPGALTGGPQETQYF. Here the CDR3 DNA reads TGTGCCAGCAGCCCCGGGGCACTAACGGGGGGTCCCCAAGAGACCCAGTACTTC.

This chain links TRBV7-8 with TRBJ2-1; tentative D call: TRBD2 (5 bases). CDR1 is SGHVS, CDR2 FQNEAQ, per germline. The CDR3 spans 15 residues. Trimming pared 2 bases from V and 3 bases from J, leaving 11 bases between. CDR3 bases: TGTGCCAGCAGCTTACGGCGGGCAGACTACAATGAGCAGTTCTTC. This encodes CASSLRRADYNEQFF.

This sequence joins TRBV19 and TRBJ1-1; maybe TRBD1 (5 bases). The germline CDR1 and CDR2 sequences are LNHDA and SQIVND (reference sequence). CDR3 size: 13 residues. Trimming removed 6 bases from V and 4 bases from J, with 12 bases in between. The CDR3 sequence is CASSSGGGTEAFF. The CDR3 nucleotides are TGTGCCAGTAGCAGTGGGGGGGGCACTGAAGCTTTCTTT.

This sequence joins TRBV24-1 and TRBJ2-3; possible D gene TRBD1, 6 bases. V lost 4 bases and J lost 6, with 13 bases in between. CDR1 is KGHDR, CDR2 SFDVKD, per germline. CDR3 length equals 14 residues. The chain's CDR3 is CATSDHTGKDTQYF. CDR3 DNA: TGTGCCACCAGTGACCACACAGGGAAGGATACGCAGTATTTT.

This chain uses TRBV7-9 with TRBJ1-4; 7 positions match TRBD1. CDR1 SEHNR and CDR2 FQNEAQ come from the germline V gene (reference sequence). This CDR3 comprises 15 residues. V dropped 4 bases and J dropped 5; count of bases not matched to a gene: 7. CDR3 coding DNA: TGTGCCAGCAGCTCACACAGGGGTGAAAATGAAAAACTGTTTTTT. Its translation is CASSSHRGENEKLFF.

V is TRBV9 and J is TRBJ1-2; D ambiguous. V was pared by 0 bases and J by 4 bases, with 13 bases between. This CDR3 has 15 amino acids. Germline V gene sequence: CDR1 SGDLS, CDR2 YYNGEE. The CDR3 DNA reads TGTGCCAGCAGCGTAGGTGCAGGCTTATCCTATGGCTACACCTTC. Its protein product is CASSVGAGLSYGYTF.

The genes are TRBV6-2 or TRBV6-3 and TRBJ2-1; 13 bases line up with TRBD2. Unmatched junction bases numbered 9, after V lost 4 bases and J lost 0 bases. This CDR3 is 19 amino acids long. Germline CDR1 MNHEY, CDR2 SVGEGT. This chain's CDR3 is CASSSRLAGGRSSYNEQFF. The CDR3 DNA sequence: TGTGCCAGCAGTTCCCGACTAGCGGGGGGCCGTAGCTCCTACAATGAGCAGTTCTTC.

The CDR3 sequence is CASSRAAGGDTDTQYF. The DNA for the CDR3 is TGTGCCAGCAGCCGAGCAGCGGGGGGGGACACAGATACGCAGTATTTT. J is TRBJ2-3 and V is TRBV4-2; 10 bases fit TRBD2. V shed 4 bases and J 2 bases; nucleotides not matched to a gene: 6. There are 16 residues in the CDR3. Per the germline V gene, CDR1 is LGHNA and CDR2 is YNFKEQ.

The chain has TRBV18 and TRBJ2-5, with D unresolved. V gave up 6 bases and J gave up 7 bases, with 15 bases separating them. The CDR3 sequence is 13 residues long. The germline CDR1 and CDR2 sequences are KGHSH and LQKENI. CDR3 sequence: CASSPVELGTQYF. The CDR3 DNA follows: TGTGCCAGCTCCCCGGTGGAGCTTGGGACCCAGTACTTC.

This clone was seen a handful of times. This rearrangement joins TRBV3-1 (or the pseudogene TRBV3-2) to TRBJ1-5; maybe TRBD1 (6 bases). CDR1 LGHDT and CDR2 YNNKEL come from the germline V gene (reference sequence). CDR3 length: 15 amino acids. V dropped 4 bases and J dropped 4 bases, with 14 bases sitting between them. CDR3 amino acids: CASSLGAGGNQPQHF. The CDR3 DNA reads TGTGCCAGCAGCCTGGGGGCAGGTGGGAATCAGCCCCAGCATTTT.

In this sample, this clone turned up once. V is TRBV6-5 and J is TRBJ2-1; D may be TRBD1 (6 bases). Germline V gives CDR1 MNHEY, CDR2 SVGAGI. CDR3 length: 14 residues. The V gene lost 3 bases and the J gene lost 6 bases, with 12 bases spanning the gap. The CDR3 DNA reads as TGTGCCAGCAGTTATGGGCAGGGGACCAATGAGCAGTTCTTC. Amino acids: CASSYGQGTNEQFF.

The genes are TRBV30 and TRBJ2-1; D is unresolved. The V gene's germline CDR1 is GTSNPN and CDR2 SVGIG (reference sequence). The CDR3 runs 12 residues. The ends were cut back, 0 bases at V and 4 bases at J, with 4 bases in the middle. The DNA of the CDR3 is TGTGCCTGGAGTGTACATTACAATGAGCAGTTCTTC. Translation: CAWSVHYNEQFF.

The CDR3 region is CASSEGPGGFYGYTF. DNA for the CDR3: TGTGCCAGCAGCGAAGGACCAGGGGGGTTCTATGGCTACACCTTC. V gene TRBV13 combines with J gene TRBJ1-2, with 7 bases fitting TRBD1. Germline CDR1 is PRHDT and CDR2 is FYEKMQ (reference sequence). V was pared by 5 bases and J by 4 bases, with 10 bases of the junction left unmatched. The CDR3 runs 15 residues.

The chain has TRBV3-1 (or the pseudogene TRBV3-2) and TRBJ2-1; 9 bases are a match to TRBD2. The CDR3 loop spans 14 amino acids. V lost 4 bases to trimming and J lost 6 bases; unmatched junction nucleotides: 4. Looked up from germline, CDR1 is LGHDT and CDR2 is YNNKEL (reference sequence). For the CDR3, the DNA is TGTGCCAGCAGCCCTAGCGGGGTGAGCAATGAGCAGTTCTTC. This sequence encodes CASSPSGVSNEQFF.